A selection of T cell receptor beta chains follows, all from one sample in a study of response to subunit inactivated influenza vaccine. TCRdb called the RT-PCR reads again in MiXCR, with one record for every CDR3 protein. Of hundreds of thousands of distinct CDR3 sequences in the sample, approximately 11% were seen once. The specimen comprised PBMCs from blood, sampled about 40 days after vaccination. These TCRs come from a man in his fifties or sixties who received an inactivated influenza vaccine. Each CDR3 is given with its conserved first and last residue. Fields, in order: D gene, clone size, V gene, J gene, CDR3 DNA, CDR3 protein. A D gene is named only where the DNA matches it firmly. Clone size is shown for a subset of rows, as once, few, many or a class of expanded clone.

D gene: NA; clone size: NA; V gene: TRBV20-1; J gene: TRBJ2-7; CDR3 DNA: TGCAGTGCTTTGAGGGTCAGGTCCTACGAGCAGTACTTC; CDR3 protein: CSALRVRSYEQYF
D gene: TRBD2; clone size: NA; V gene: TRBV6-5; J gene: TRBJ2-3; CDR3 DNA: TGTGCCAGCAGTTCAACTAGCGGGGGGTCAGATACGCAGTATTTT; CDR3 protein: CASSSTSGGSDTQYF
D gene: NA; clone size: NA; V gene: TRBV6-5; J gene: TRBJ1-5; CDR3 DNA: TGTGCCAGCAGTTACTCGGCAAATCAGCCCCAGCATTTT; CDR3 protein: CASSYSANQPQHF
D gene: TRBD2; clone size: few; V gene: TRBV10-3; J gene: TRBJ2-5; CDR3 DNA: TGTGCCATCAGTAGCGGGAGGACAGAGACCCAGTACTTC; CDR3 protein: CAISSGRTETQYF
D gene: NA; clone size: many; V gene: TRBV10-3; J gene: TRBJ1-1; CDR3 DNA: TGTGCCATCAGTTATGGACGGACGAACACTGAAGCTTTCTTT; CDR3 protein: CAISYGRTNTEAFF
D gene: NA; clone size: NA; V gene: TRBV6-2/TRBV6-3; J gene: TRBJ2-1; CDR3 DNA: TGTGCCAGCAGTTACATGGGGACCCCCTACAATGAGCAGTTCTTC; CDR3 protein: CASSYMGTPYNEQFF
D gene: NA; clone size: many; V gene: TRBV2; J gene: TRBJ2-5; CDR3 DNA: TGTGCCAGCAGTGAAGGCCGCTTGGAGACCCAGTACTTC; CDR3 protein: CASSEGRLETQYF
D gene: TRBD1; clone size: many; V gene: TRBV24-1; J gene: TRBJ2-3; CDR3 DNA: TGTGCCACCAGTGATCCCGGACAGGGGCGGGAAGATACGCAGTATTTT; CDR3 protein: CATSDPGQGREDTQYF
D gene: NA; clone size: many; V gene: TRBV12-3/TRBV12-4; J gene: TRBJ2-2; CDR3 DNA: TGTGCCAGCAGTCCCCGGGACACGAACACCGGGGAGCTGTTTTTT; CDR3 protein: CASSPRDTNTGELFF
D gene: TRBD2; clone size: many; V gene: TRBV6-1; J gene: TRBJ2-1; CDR3 DNA: TGTGCCAGCAGCGCGCAACTAGCGGGGAATGGGAATGAGCAGTTCTTC; CDR3 protein: CASSAQLAGNGNEQFF
D gene: TRBD1; clone size: few; V gene: TRBV12-3/TRBV12-4; J gene: TRBJ2-1; CDR3 DNA: TGTGCCAGCAGTCCAATCGCCGGGACAGGGGGTAGTGAGCAGTTCTTC; CDR3 protein: CASSPIAGTGGSEQFF
D gene: NA; clone size: many; V gene: TRBV20-1; J gene: TRBJ2-7; CDR3 DNA: TGCAGTGCTACAAAGGGGATCTCCTACGAGCAGTACTTC; CDR3 protein: CSATKGISYEQYF
D gene: NA; clone size: NA; V gene: TRBV29-1; J gene: TRBJ1-5; CDR3 DNA: TGCAGCGTTGAATCCCTCAAAAGGATCGATAATCAGCCCCAGCATTTT; CDR3 protein: CSVESLKRIDNQPQHF
D gene: NA; clone size: NA; V gene: TRBV29-1; J gene: TRBJ1-2; CDR3 DNA: TGCAGCGTTGAAAGGATCGCAGGGGCTAACTATGGCTACACCTTC; CDR3 protein: CSVERIAGANYGYTF
D gene: NA; clone size: few; V gene: TRBV4-3; J gene: TRBJ2-7; CDR3 DNA: TGCGCCAGCAGCCAAGAGTGGGGGACACGCTCCTACGAGCAGTACTTC; CDR3 protein: CASSQEWGTRSYEQYF
D gene: NA; clone size: few; V gene: TRBV3-1; J gene: TRBJ2-5; CDR3 DNA: TGTGCCAGCAGCCCCCGGATAGAAGGAGAGACCCAGTACTTC; CDR3 protein: CASSPRIEGETQYF
D gene: NA; clone size: NA; V gene: TRBV12-3/TRBV12-4; J gene: TRBJ2-7; CDR3 DNA: TGTGCCAGCAGGAGCCCGGCCGAGCAGTACTTC; CDR3 protein: CASRSPAEQYF
D gene: NA; clone size: few; V gene: TRBV9; J gene: TRBJ2-7; CDR3 DNA: TGTGCCAGCAGCCCTCCCGGAGGGGGGAACTACGAGCAGTACTTC; CDR3 protein: CASSPPGGGNYEQYF
D gene: NA; clone size: NA; V gene: TRBV3-1; J gene: TRBJ2-7; CDR3 DNA: TGTGCCAGCAGCCTCGACCTGCACAACGAGCAGTACTTC; CDR3 protein: CASSLDLHNEQYF
D gene: NA; clone size: NA; V gene: TRBV4-1; J gene: TRBJ1-1; CDR3 DNA: TGCGCCAGCAGCCAGGGGGACTATTTGAACACTGAAGCTTTCTTT; CDR3 protein: CASSQGDYLNTEAFF
D gene: NA; clone size: many; V gene: TRBV5-6; J gene: TRBJ2-7; CDR3 DNA: TGTGCCAGCAGCTTGTGGGGCTACGAGCAGTACTTC; CDR3 protein: CASSLWGYEQYF
D gene: TRBD2; clone size: few; V gene: TRBV6-5; J gene: TRBJ2-1; CDR3 DNA: TGTGCCAGCAGTTACTCGACTAGCGGAGGGGGACATTACAATGAGCAGTTCTTC; CDR3 protein: CASSYSTSGGGHYNEQFF
D gene: NA; clone size: NA; V gene: TRBV6-1; J gene: TRBJ2-5; CDR3 DNA: TGTGCCAGTGATCGGGGGTACCAAGAGACCCAGTACTTC; CDR3 protein: CASDRGYQETQYF
D gene: NA; clone size: many; V gene: TRBV7-9; J gene: TRBJ1-2; CDR3 DNA: TGTGCCAGCAGCCTCGGGACTTACGGCTACACCTTC; CDR3 protein: CASSLGTYGYTF
D gene: NA; clone size: few; V gene: TRBV5-1; J gene: TRBJ2-5; CDR3 DNA: TGCGCCAGCAGCTTGCAAGGGGCCGAACAAGAGACCCAGTACTTC; CDR3 protein: CASSLQGAEQETQYF
D gene: NA; clone size: many; V gene: TRBV18; J gene: TRBJ2-2; CDR3 DNA: TGTGCCAGCTCACCAAGGTGGGACACCGGGGAGCTGTTTTTT; CDR3 protein: CASSPRWDTGELFF
D gene: TRBD2; clone size: few; V gene: TRBV7-6; J gene: TRBJ2-3; CDR3 DNA: TGTGCCAGCAGCTTAGTATCTAGCGGGACAGATACGCAGTATTTT; CDR3 protein: CASSLVSSGTDTQYF
D gene: TRBD2; clone size: NA; V gene: TRBV5-1; J gene: TRBJ2-3; CDR3 DNA: TGCGCCAGCAGATTAGGGACTAGCGGTCTCACAGATACGCAGTATTTT; CDR3 protein: CASRLGTSGLTDTQYF
D gene: NA; clone size: few; V gene: TRBV11-2; J gene: TRBJ2-3; CDR3 DNA: TGTGCCAGCAGCTTCGGGGGCCTCACAGATACGCAGTATTTT; CDR3 protein: CASSFGGLTDTQYF
D gene: NA; clone size: few; V gene: TRBV7-2; J gene: TRBJ2-3; CDR3 DNA: TGTGCCAGCAGCTTAGCACAGGGACCGTATACGCAGTATTTT; CDR3 protein: CASSLAQGPYTQYF
D gene: TRBD1; clone size: many; V gene: TRBV7-8; J gene: TRBJ1-6; CDR3 DNA: TGTGCCAGCAGCTTAGATACAGGGGCGGTTTCACCCCTCCACTTT; CDR3 protein: CASSLDTGAVSPLHF
D gene: TRBD1; clone size: NA; V gene: TRBV28; J gene: TRBJ2-7; CDR3 DNA: TGTGCCATCAACAGGGCCTCCGGGACAGCATTCTACGAGCAGTACTTC; CDR3 protein: CAINRASGTAFYEQYF
D gene: TRBD2; clone size: few; V gene: TRBV7-9; J gene: TRBJ2-1; CDR3 DNA: TGTGCCAGCAGCTTAGAGCGGGGGTTATATGAGCAGTTCTTC; CDR3 protein: CASSLERGLYEQFF
D gene: NA; clone size: once; V gene: TRBV11-3; J gene: TRBJ2-1; CDR3 DNA: TGTGCCAGCAGCCCACGGGGTAGTCCTCCCTACAATGAGCAGTTCTTC; CDR3 protein: CASSPRGSPPYNEQFF
D gene: NA; clone size: NA; V gene: TRBV15; J gene: TRBJ2-5; CDR3 DNA: TGTGCCACCAGCGGGCGACTGGAGAACCAAGAGACCCAGTACTTC; CDR3 protein: CATSGRLENQETQYF
D gene: NA; clone size: few; V gene: TRBV6-1; J gene: TRBJ2-3; CDR3 DNA: TGTGCCAGTAGGACAAGAACTAGCACAGATACGCAGTATTTT; CDR3 protein: CASRTRTSTDTQYF
D gene: NA; clone size: few; V gene: TRBV2; J gene: TRBJ2-1; CDR3 DNA: TGTGCCAGCAGTAACAGGGTCTACAATGAGCAGTTCTTC; CDR3 protein: CASSNRVYNEQFF
D gene: TRBD2; clone size: NA; V gene: TRBV7-9; J gene: TRBJ2-1; CDR3 DNA: TGTGCCAGCAGCCCTAGCGGGGATCCCTACAATGAGCAGTTCTTC; CDR3 protein: CASSPSGDPYNEQFF
D gene: TRBD2; clone size: few; V gene: TRBV7-6; J gene: TRBJ2-1; CDR3 DNA: TGTGCCAGCAGCTTAGTGGTAGCGGGGGGTTACAATGAGCAGTTCTTC; CDR3 protein: CASSLVVAGGYNEQFF
D gene: NA; clone size: many; V gene: TRBV20-1; J gene: TRBJ2-3; CDR3 DNA: TGCAGTGCTATCCGGGATATCAACACAGATACGCAGTATTTT; CDR3 protein: CSAIRDINTDTQYF
D gene: NA; clone size: NA; V gene: TRBV20-1; J gene: TRBJ2-3; CDR3 DNA: TGCAGTGCCCCAGCTAGGACCTCAGATACGCAGTATTTT; CDR3 protein: CSAPARTSDTQYF
D gene: NA; clone size: NA; V gene: TRBV20-1; J gene: TRBJ1-6; CDR3 DNA: TGCAGTGCTGCCCCGGTTCCATCTGGCTCCTATAATTCACCCCTCCACTTT; CDR3 protein: CSAAPVPSGSYNSPLHF